A single sample is the source of the 8 T cell receptor beta chains below, sequenced in a study of cytomegalovirus exposure and HLA in healthy donors. The PCR had 60 Vbeta and 13 Jbeta primers. Sequencing used immunoSEQ multiplex PCR; TCRdb keeps in-frame clones, though not all of them. In the table there are 170,000 or so clones, around 80% of which are singletons. Material for sequencing was PBMCs. The receptors were gathered from a woman aged 45-59 years in good health and CMV-seropositive.

V and J are TRBV7-3 and TRBJ1-2; D remains unclear. Trimming cost V 3 bases and J 8 bases, with 13 bases left between them. Germline CDR1 and CDR2: SGHTA and FQGTGA. This CDR3 has 13 residues. The CDR3, as DNA: TGTGCCAGCAGCTTGGTCCCTAATGAGGGCTACACCTTC. Protein product: CASSLVPNEGYTF.

CDR3 protein: CASSNGGQGGEKLFF. DNA for the CDR3: TGTGCCAGCAGCAATGGAGGACAGGGCGGTGAAAAACTGTTTTTT. The chain carries TRBV21-1 and TRBJ1-4; no check of the table's D call, TRBD1, against the DNA was made. TRBV21-1 is tagged as a pseudogene. The CDR3 extends over 15 amino acids.

This clone appeared once. This chain uses TRBV6-1 with TRBJ1-6; 7 bases align to TRBD1. From germline, CDR1 is MNHNS and CDR2 SASEGT. This CDR3 has 15 residues. J gave up 7 bases and V 5 bases, and 8 bases lay outside the gene matches. Written as DNA, the CDR3 is TGTGCCAGCAGTTTACAGGGGAAGAACAATTCACCCCTCCACTTT. Protein sequence: CASSLQGKNNSPLHF.

The chain is built from TRBV5-6 and TRBJ2-1; possible D gene TRBD2, 5 bases. The germline CDR1 and CDR2 sequences are SGHDT and YYEEEE. V was shortened by 3 bases and J by 10 bases, with 8 bases between the two germline ends. The CDR3 consists of 11 residues. In DNA, the CDR3 is TGTGCCAGCAGCTGGAGCGGCGAGCAGTTCTTC. Translation gives CASSWSGEQFF.

This chain uses TRBV5-4 with TRBJ2-3; TRBD2 agrees at 13 bases. The CDR3 spans 18 residues. CDR1 is SGHNT and CDR2 is YYREEE in the germline V gene (reference sequence). V shed 5 bases and J 0 bases; nucleotides not matched to a gene: 9. Here the CDR3 reads CASSYRTSGGGSTDTQYF. DNA of the CDR3: TGTGCCAGCAGTTACCGGACTAGCGGGGGAGGAAGCACAGATACGCAGTATTTT.

The chain combines TRBV7-9 with TRBJ2-2; possibly TRBD2 for D (7 bases). V was cut by 7 bases and J by 5 bases, with 17 bases left in between. In germline, CDR1 is SEHNR, CDR2 FQNEAQ (reference sequence). CDR3 length: 15 amino acids. CDR3 sequence: CASTEGGVRTGELFF. The CDR3 coding sequence is TGTGCCAGCACCGAAGGGGGGGTCAGGACCGGGGAGCTGTTTTTT.

J is TRBJ2-1 and V is TRBV5-8, with 13 nucleotides matching TRBD2. This CDR3 spans 15 amino acids. V shed 5 bases, J shed 5 bases, and the junction held 4 bases outside the gene matches. In germline, CDR1 is SGHTS, CDR2 YDEGEE. CDR3 in amino acids: CASRRGLAGDNEQFF. The CDR3 nucleotides read TGTGCCAGCAGACGTGGACTAGCGGGAGACAATGAGCAGTTCTTC.

This chain uses TRBV5-1 with TRBJ2-3, with D possibly TRBD1 on 6 matching bases. V was cut by 5 bases and J by 6 bases, with 19 bases left in between. Germline CDR1 and CDR2: SGHRS and YFSETQ. The CDR3 has 15 residues. CDR3 residues: CASSFLGQFRDTQYF. CDR3 DNA sequence: TGCGCCAGCAGTTTCCTAGGACAGTTTCGGGATACGCAGTATTTT.